This is a list of T cell receptor beta chains from one sample in a study of cytomegalovirus exposure and HLA in healthy donors. Sequencing used immunoSEQ multiplex PCR; TCRdb keeps in-frame clones, though not all of them. Of about 160,000 clones listed, around 88% are singletons. The sample was PBMCs. The receptors shown here come from a woman younger than 45 in good health and CMV-seronegative. Each CDR3 is given with its conserved first and last residue. The D gene is left open where the match is weak. The size of a clone is reported for some rows only, either as once, few or many, or as a class for expanded clones.

J | V | size | D | DNA | CDR3
TRBJ1-5 | TRBV6-1 | NA | NA | TGTGCCAGCAGTGGGCATCGTGAGGTCGGGCAGCCCCAGCATTTT | CASSGHREVGQPQHF
TRBJ2-2 | TRBV14 | NA | NA | TGTGCCAGCAGCCAAGGAGGTCCCGGGGAGCTGTTTTTT | CASSQGGPGELFF
TRBJ1-4 | TRBV27 | NA | NA | TGTGCCAGCGGGGAACGGGGAGGAGGGGAAAAACTGTTTTTT | CASGERGGGEKLFF
TRBJ1-3 | TRBV5-1 | NA | TRBD1 | TGCGCCAGCAGCTCGGGACAGGGATACACCATATATTTT | CASSSGQGYTIYF
TRBJ2-7 | TRBV6-1 | NA | NA | TGTGCCAGCAGTAAGGACAGCTTATTCGAGCAGTACTTC | CASSKDSLFEQYF
TRBJ2-7 | TRBV7-9 | NA | NA | TGTTCCAGCAGCCTTATCTCCCCCGAGCAGTACTTC | CSSSLISPEQYF
TRBJ2-3 | TRBV9 | NA | TRBD1 | TGTGCCAGCAGCCCCCGACAGGGGAGGTCCCCAGATACGCAGTATTTT | CASSPRQGRSPDTQYF
TRBJ1-2 | TRBV6-5 | NA | TRBD1 | TGTGTCAGCAGTCCCGACAGGGGCCCGTCGGGGGGCTACACCTTC | CVSSPDRGPSGGYTF
TRBJ1-6 | TRBV9 | NA | TRBD1 | TGTGCCAGCAGCGCAGGGACAGGCCATAATTCACCCCTCCACTTT | CASSAGTGHNSPLHF
TRBJ1-4 | TRBV30 | NA | NA | TGTGCCTGGAGATCCGCCGGGAACGAAAAACTGTTTTTT | CAWRSAGNEKLFF
TRBJ1-1 | TRBV29-1 | NA | NA | TGCAGCGTTGACCCTAGGGAGTTGGGCACTGAAGCTTTCTTT | CSVDPRELGTEAFF
TRBJ1-1 | TRBV5-1 | NA | NA | TGCGCCAGCAGCTTGGGACTGGGCGGGGGGGCGCGGGGTGAAGCTTTCTTT | CASSLGLGGGARGEAFF
TRBJ2-7 | TRBV11-2 | NA | TRBD1 | TGTGCCAGCAGCTTCCCCAGGGGGTTTCCTGGCGAGCAGTACTTC | CASSFPRGFPGEQYF
TRBJ2-2 | TRBV10-1 | NA | TRBD1 | TGCGCCAGCAGTGACAGGACAGGGGCCACCGGGGAGCTGTTTTTT | CASSDRTGATGELFF
TRBJ2-7 | TRBV7-2 | once | TRBD1 | TGTGCCAGCAGCCGAAGACAGGGTGCCTACGAGCAGTACTTC | CASSRRQGAYEQYF
TRBJ2-5 | TRBV7-3 | NA | TRBD1 | TGTGCCAGCAGCTTCCCATTTCGGAGACAGGGGGAGACCCAGTACTTC | CASSFPFRRQGETQYF
TRBJ2-2 | TRBV11-3 | NA | TRBD2 | TGTGCCAGCAGCCCTTCAGCGGGGGGTCTCGGGGAGCTGTTTTTT | CASSPSAGGLGELFF
TRBJ2-3 | TRBV19 | NA | NA | TGTGCCAGTGAAAAACAGGGTGCCCACACAGATACGCAGTATTTT | CASEKQGAHTDTQYF
TRBJ1-5 | TRBV6-5 | NA | NA | TGTGCCAGCAGAGGCGGCAGTTCGGGGCCCCAGCATTTT | CASRGGSSGPQHF
TRBJ2-7 | TRBV7-9 | once | TRBD1 | TGTGCCAGCAGCTTAGTACAGGGGGGCTCCTACGAGCAGTACTTC | CASSLVQGGSYEQYF
TRBJ1-2 | TRBV29-1 | NA | NA | TGCAGCGGCACCGACCTAGGAAACTATGGCTACACCTTC | CSGTDLGNYGYTF
TRBJ2-3 | TRBV5-1 | NA | NA | TGCGCCAGCAGCTCCGGTACAGATACGCAGTATTTT | CASSSGTDTQYF
TRBJ1-2 | TRBV7-9 | once | NA | TGTGCCAGCAGCGACCCGGGGATTGGCGGCTACACCTTC | CASSDPGIGGYTF
TRBJ1-1 | TRBV5-1 | NA | NA | TGCGCCAGCAGCCCGGGACAGAACACTGAAGCTTTCTTT | CASSPGQNTEAFF
TRBJ2-5 | TRBV30 | NA | NA | TGTGCCTGGAGTGTGGCGGGGAAAGGGGAGACCCAGTACTTC | CAWSVAGKGETQYF
TRBJ2-2 | TRBV30 | NA | NA | TGTGCCTGGAGACAGGACACCGGGGAGCTGTTTTTT | CAWRQDTGELFF
TRBJ1-2 | TRBV5-1 | NA | TRBD1 | TGCGCCAGCAGGGTCCCAGGGGGAGACTATGGCTACACCTTC | CASRVPGGDYGYTF
TRBJ2-1 | TRBV28 | NA | TRBD1 | TGTGCCAGCAGTTCCGGGACAGGGGAATACAATGAGCAGTTCTTC | CASSSGTGEYNEQFF